This TCR beta chain derives from a study of spatial heterogeneity in lung cancer. Overall study context: Sequencing consistently turned up more beta-chain sequences than alpha-chain sequences. General study points: Tumors with more nonsynonymous mutations had more expanded intratumoral alpha and beta TCRs. Counts of ubiquitous and regional expanded TCRs tracked ubiquitous and regional nonsynonymous mutations, respectively.

Time point specified: sample taken at primary tumor resection. Tumor, nontumor lung or frozen PBMC supplied whole RNA, sequenced without sorting. CDR3 size: 15 residues. Germline-derived CDR1 and CDR2 are SGHAT and FQDESV (reference sequence). The V gene end was trimmed by 5 bases and the J gene end by 5 bases; junction bases not matched to a gene: 5. By share, this clonotype ranks as medium-sized (0.01 to 0.1%). The antigen remains unidentified. Every cDNA TCR molecule received its own unique molecular identifier. From the 5' RACE reads, TCRdb called clonotypes with MiXCR, one entry per CDR3 protein. This sample has about 5,100 distinct CDR3 sequences, with 5.5% to 9% found just once.

V is TRBV11-1 and J is TRBJ2-7, with 14 positions matching TRBD2. Here the sequenced sample was lung tumor tissue, taken at surgery. The sequence derives from a male donor with early-stage non-small cell lung cancer. The CDR3 region is CASSLGLAGVDEQYF. The CDR3 DNA reads TGTGCCAGCAGCCTGGGACTAGCGGGAGTTGACGAGCAGTACTTC.